This TCR beta chain derives from a study of blood T cell repertoires in COVID-19. Two negative PCRs, clearance, or symptom resolution were required of recovered Cohort 3 donors. Germline V gene lookup returns CDR1 SGHTA and CDR2 FQGNSA. The CDR3 has 15 amino acids. V shed 4 bases and J 10 bases; nucleotides not matched to a gene: 12. Here immunoSEQ multiplex PCR was the method, and the copy in TCRdb shows in-frame clones only, minus some. Of fewer than 300,000 clones in the sample, 80% to 90% were seen once. Sequencing was performed on PBMCs or T cells enriched from blood (not recorded which). The TCR comes from a man aged 40-49 years who had recovered from COVID-19. The chain recombines TRBV7-2 with TRBJ2-1; 8 bases align to TRBD2. The CDR3 nucleotides are TGTGCCAGCAGCTCCACTAGCGGATACTTAATGGAGCAGTTCTTC. Protein product: CASSSTSGYLMEQFF.